Following are 9 T cell receptor beta chains from one sample sequenced in a study of blood T cell repertoires in COVID-19. Assay: immunoSEQ multiplex PCR; the TCRdb copy retains only in-frame clones and omits some. The table lists 180,000 or so clones, 85% to 90% of them singletons. The sequencing sample was made of peripheral blood. These TCRs come from an older woman with COVID-19, enrolled during active disease.

The chain is built from TRBV11-3 and TRBJ2-5; 10 positions agree with TRBD1. The germline V gene encodes CDR1 SGHNT and CDR2 YENEEA. The V segment lost 3 bases and the J segment 4 bases; nucleotides outside the gene matches: 5. The CDR3 sequence is 15 residues long. The CDR3 sequence is CASSFRGTGVETQYF. The CDR3 nucleotides read TGTGCCAGCAGCTTTCGAGGGACAGGGGTAGAGACCCAGTACTTC.

In this sample, this clone turned up many times. The rearrangement links TRBV7-2 to TRBJ2-5, with 7 positions matching TRBD2. Germline lookup yields CDR1 SGHTA and CDR2 FQGNSA. The CDR3 consists of 17 residues. The V gene end was trimmed by 3 bases and the J gene end by 3 bases; junction bases not matched to a gene: 13. The CDR3 spells CASSFPRGGRREETQYF. The DNA of the CDR3 is TGTGCCAGCAGCTTCCCTAGGGGCGGGAGACGGGAAGAGACCCAGTACTTC.

This clone was detected once. Relative to the germline gene, one junction end is altered; a read error may explain this. This rearrangement joins TRBV7-3 to TRBJ2-2, with 9 bases aligning to TRBD1. In germline, CDR1 is SGHTA, CDR2 FQGTGA. The CDR3 loop spans 15 amino acids. CDR3 DNA sequence: TGTGCCAGCAGATTAAACAGGGGGCGTACCGGGGAGCTGTTTTTT. This translates into CASRLNRGRTGELFF.

The V and J genes are TRBV28 and TRBJ2-3, with 11 bases matching TRBD2. V trimming: 4 bases; J trimming: 2 bases; junction bases outside the gene matches: 14. Germline V gene sequence: CDR1 MDHEN, CDR2 SYDVKM. The CDR3 is 19 amino acids. The DNA for the CDR3 is TGTGCCAGCAGTTCCCATTCCGGGACTAGCGGTACTGCCACAGATACGCAGTATTTT. Protein: CASSSHSGTSGTATDTQYF.

The V gene is TRBV5-1, the J gene TRBJ1-4; D is perhaps TRBD1 (6 bases). There are 13 residues in the CDR3. Germline loops: CDR1 SGHRS, CDR2 YFSETQ. Trimming pared 4 bases from V and 7 bases from J, leaving 11 bases between. CDR3 sequence reads: CASSAGQTEKLFF. Written as DNA, the CDR3 is TGCGCCAGCAGCGCCGGACAGACTGAAAAACTGTTTTTT. Full variable domain (remainder filled in from reference TRBV5-1 and TRBJ1-4): KAGVTQTPRYLIKTRGQQVTLSCSPISGHRSVSWYQQTPGQGLQFLFEYFSETQRNKGNFPGRFSGRQFSNSRSEMNVSTLELGDSALYLCASSAGQTEKLFFGSGTQLSVL.

The chain couples TRBV15 to TRBJ1-2, with D tentatively TRBD1 (6 bases). The germline V gene has CDR1 LNHNV and CDR2 YYDKDF (reference sequence). CDR3 length: 16 amino acids. The V and J ends lost 7 bases and 2 bases respectively, with 20 bases between them. In DNA form, the CDR3 reads TGTGCCACCACCGGGTCCTACAGGGTAGCGAACTATGGCTACACCTTC. Amino acid sequence: CATTGSYRVANYGYTF.

The chain recombines TRBV14 with TRBJ1-2; the match to TRBD1 covers 11 bases. Germline V gene lookup returns CDR1 SGHDN and CDR2 FVKESK. The CDR3 consists of 16 residues. The V gene end was trimmed by 0 bases and the J gene end by 7 bases; junction bases not matched to a gene: 7. The CDR3 protein is CASSQELGQGAVGYTF. DNA for the CDR3: TGTGCCAGCAGCCAAGAGCTCGGACAGGGGGCGGTTGGCTACACCTTC.

The chain links TRBV11-3 to TRBJ2-7, with D tentatively TRBD2 (6 bases). V lost 5 bases and J lost 3, with 17 bases in between. Germline CDR1 is SGHNT and CDR2 is YENEEA. CDR3 length: 15 residues. The CDR3 region is CASSAGPTADYEQYF. CDR3 bases: TGTGCCAGCAGCGCGGGACCGACGGCTGACTACGAGCAGTACTTC.

Details on this clone: Other DNA variants within this sample encode the same CDR3. The gene calls are TRBV9 and TRBJ2-7; D may be TRBD1 (5 bases). Trimming removed 0 bases from V and 0 bases from J, with 7 bases in between. CDR1 and CDR2 from the germline V gene are SGDLS and YYNGEE. The CDR3 consists of 14 residues. The CDR3 reads CASSVGDSSYEQYF. The DNA for the CDR3 is TGTGCCAGCAGCGTAGGCGACAGCTCCTACGAGCAGTACTTC.